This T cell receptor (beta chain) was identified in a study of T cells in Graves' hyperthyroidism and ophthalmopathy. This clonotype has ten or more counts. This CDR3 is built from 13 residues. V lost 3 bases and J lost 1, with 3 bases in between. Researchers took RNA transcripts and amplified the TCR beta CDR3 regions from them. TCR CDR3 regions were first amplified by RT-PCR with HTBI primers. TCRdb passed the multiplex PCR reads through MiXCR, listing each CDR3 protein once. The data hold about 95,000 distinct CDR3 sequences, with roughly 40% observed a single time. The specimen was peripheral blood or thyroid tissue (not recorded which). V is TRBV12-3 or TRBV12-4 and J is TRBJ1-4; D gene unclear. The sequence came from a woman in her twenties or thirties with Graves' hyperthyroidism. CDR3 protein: CASSFVTNEKLFF. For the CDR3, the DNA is TGTGCCAGCAGTTTTGTAACTAATGAAAAACTGTTTTTT.